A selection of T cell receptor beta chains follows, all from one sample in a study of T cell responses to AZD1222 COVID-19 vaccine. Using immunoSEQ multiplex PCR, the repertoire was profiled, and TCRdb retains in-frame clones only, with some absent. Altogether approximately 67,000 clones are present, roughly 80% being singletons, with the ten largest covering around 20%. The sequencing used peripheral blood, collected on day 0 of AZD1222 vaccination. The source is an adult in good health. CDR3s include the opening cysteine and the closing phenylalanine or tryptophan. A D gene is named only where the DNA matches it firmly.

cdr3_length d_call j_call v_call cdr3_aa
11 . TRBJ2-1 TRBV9 CASSVNNEQFF
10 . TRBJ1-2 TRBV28 CAIKRVGYTF
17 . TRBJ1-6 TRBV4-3 CASSQVGGRGNNSPLHF
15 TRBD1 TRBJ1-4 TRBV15 CATSRPGQGFEKLFF
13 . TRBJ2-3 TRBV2 CARTGRPTGTQYF
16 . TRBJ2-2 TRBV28 CASSDWSPGGTGELFF
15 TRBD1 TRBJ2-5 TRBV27 CASIALKQGLETQYF
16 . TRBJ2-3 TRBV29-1 CSVPLPTAANLDTQYF
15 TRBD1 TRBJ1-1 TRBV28 CASSLPTGMNTEAFF
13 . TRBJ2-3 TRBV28 CASKEGTTDTQYF
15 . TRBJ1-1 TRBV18 CASSPRGFENTEAFF
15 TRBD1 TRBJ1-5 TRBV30 CAWNSGGIGNQPQHF
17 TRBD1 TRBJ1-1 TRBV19 CASSLGTGKLMNTEAFF
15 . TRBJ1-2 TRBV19 CASSITSQGNYGYTF
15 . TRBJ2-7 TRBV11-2 CASTSPWQVTYEQYF
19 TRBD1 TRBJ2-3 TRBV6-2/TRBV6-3 CASSYPGQGARLATDTQYF
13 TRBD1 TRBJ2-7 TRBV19 CASSPEGTGVSYF
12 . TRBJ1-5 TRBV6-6 CASSSWDEPQHF
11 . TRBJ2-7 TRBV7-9 CASSPAYEQYF
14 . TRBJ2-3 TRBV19 CASSGGIGTDTQYF
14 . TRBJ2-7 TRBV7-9 CASRPRDGKSEQYF
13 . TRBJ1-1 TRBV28 CASSFPGATVAFF
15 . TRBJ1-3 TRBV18 CASSPRGNSGNTIYF
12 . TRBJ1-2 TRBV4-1 CASGAGFYGYTF
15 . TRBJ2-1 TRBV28 CASSSLGGGNNEQFF
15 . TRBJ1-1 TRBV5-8 CASSSSPGRYTEAFF
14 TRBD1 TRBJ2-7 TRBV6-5 CASSQRTGQDEQYF
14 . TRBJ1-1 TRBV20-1 CSASLPVGNTEAFF
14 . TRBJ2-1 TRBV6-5 CASSRLVRGNEQFF
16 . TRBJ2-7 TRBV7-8 CASSFRRDFIPYEQYF
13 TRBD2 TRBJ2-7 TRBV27 CASSLSRTSEQYF
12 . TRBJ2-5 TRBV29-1 CSVELGQETQYF
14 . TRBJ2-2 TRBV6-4 CASSDSGDTGELFF
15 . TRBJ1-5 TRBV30 CAWSRGSNSNQPQHF
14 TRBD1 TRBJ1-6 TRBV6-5 CAANRDRNNSPLHF
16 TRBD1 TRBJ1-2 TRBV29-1 CSVESLGQGSNYGYTF
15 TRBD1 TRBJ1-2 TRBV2 CASSALQGANYGYTF
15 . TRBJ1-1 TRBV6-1 CASSEGPTRSREAFF
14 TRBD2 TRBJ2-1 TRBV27 CASRAGTSVSEQFF
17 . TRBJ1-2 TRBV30 CAWRDIPTGPRGYGYTF
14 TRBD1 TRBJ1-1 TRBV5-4 CASSYQGAATEAFF